Listed below are T cell receptor beta chains from one sample, sequenced in a study of identical twins. One entry per CDR3 protein results from TCRdb running MiXCR on the 5' RACE reads. The table records some 900,000 distinct CDR3 sequences, 9% to 15% of them present only once. These data were also filed under a second study, of yellow fever vaccine responses in identical twins.

The sample taken for sequencing was PBMCs. The receptors stem from a young woman in good health. CDR3s include the opening cysteine and the closing phenylalanine or tryptophan. A D gene is named only where the DNA matches it firmly. Size is stated for part of the rows, as once, few or many counts, or as a class when the clone is expanded.

D: TRBD2; size: few; V: TRBV6-1; J: TRBJ2-3; DNA: TGTGCCAGCATCCAGACTAGCCCAGGCACAGATACGCAGTATTTT; CDR3: CASIQTSPGTDTQYF
D: -; size: -; V: TRBV4-1; J: TRBJ2-7; DNA: TGCGCCAGCAGCCACACCGTAAGACGCGAGCAGTACTTC; CDR3: CASSHTVRREQYF
D: -; size: -; V: TRBV11-2; J: TRBJ1-6; DNA: TGTGCCAGCAGCCCGCGGGGGGTTGAGAATTCACCCCTCCACTTT; CDR3: CASSPRGVENSPLHF
D: TRBD1; size: few; V: TRBV6-5; J: TRBJ1-2; DNA: TGTGCCAGCAGTTACTCGGCTACAGGGGGTTACTATGGCTACACCTTC; CDR3: CASSYSATGGYYGYTF
D: TRBD2; size: -; V: TRBV20-1; J: TRBJ2-1; DNA: TGCAGTGCATCACGCAGGACTAGTTCATACAATGATGAGCAGTTCTTC; CDR3: CSASRRTSSYNDEQFF
D: -; size: many; V: TRBV9; J: TRBJ2-1; DNA: TGTGCCAGCAGCCCCCGAGGGTCCTACAATGAGCAGTTCTTC; CDR3: CASSPRGSYNEQFF
D: -; size: -; V: TRBV28; J: TRBJ1-1; DNA: TGTGCCAGCAGTTTAAGGCAGCAAGCTTTCTTT; CDR3: CASSLRQQAFF
D: -; size: few; V: TRBV15; J: TRBJ2-1; DNA: TGTGCCACCAGCGGACTAGATGAAGGGGGCGATGAGCAGTTCTTC; CDR3: CATSGLDEGGDEQFF
D: TRBD1; size: few; V: TRBV19; J: TRBJ1-2; DNA: TGTGCCAGTAGTATAACAGGGGAGGCTGGCTACACCTTC; CDR3: CASSITGEAGYTF
D: TRBD2; size: few; V: TRBV5-1; J: TRBJ2-6; DNA: TGCGCCAGCAGCTCGGGACTAGCGGACTCTGGGGCCAACGTCCTGACTTTC; CDR3: CASSSGLADSGANVLTF
D: TRBD2; size: -; V: TRBV7-2; J: TRBJ2-3; DNA: TGTGCCAGCAGGGGACTAGCGATATTCACAGATACGCAGTATTTT; CDR3: CASRGLAIFTDTQYF
D: -; size: -; V: TRBV2; J: TRBJ1-4; DNA: TGTGCCAGCAGGAGGGGGACAACCGAAAAACTGTTTTTT; CDR3: CASRRGTTEKLFF
D: -; size: many; V: TRBV12-3/TRBV12-4; J: TRBJ2-2; DNA: TGTGCCAGCAGTTTTTTGGCACTAGCTTTCGGGGAGCTGTTTTTT; CDR3: CASSFLALAFGELFF
D: TRBD1; size: -; V: TRBV7-9; J: TRBJ1-6; DNA: TGTGCCAGCAGATCGACAGGGTTTCAGTTAGATTCACCCCTCCACTTT; CDR3: CASRSTGFQLDSPLHF
D: -; size: few; V: TRBV5-4; J: TRBJ2-5; DNA: TGTGCCAGCAGCTTGCAGGGGTCGGAGACCCAGTACTTC; CDR3: CASSLQGSETQYF
D: TRBD1; size: few; V: TRBV29-1; J: TRBJ2-7; DNA: TGCAGCGCCCGGACAGGGCGCGAGCAGTACTTC; CDR3: CSARTGREQYF
D: TRBD2; size: -; V: TRBV4-1; J: TRBJ2-5; DNA: TGCGCCAGCAGCCAAGAGGCGGGACTAGCGGGGGTAAAGACCCAGTACTTC; CDR3: CASSQEAGLAGVKTQYF
D: TRBD1; size: few; V: TRBV5-1; J: TRBJ1-3; DNA: TGCGCCAGCAGCGGGATACCCAACAGGGGATCTGGAAACACCATATATTTT; CDR3: CASSGIPNRGSGNTIYF
D: TRBD1; size: -; V: TRBV15; J: TRBJ1-5; DNA: TGTGCCACCAGCAGAGATCCGAACAGGGGCCATCAGCCCCAGCATTTT; CDR3: CATSRDPNRGHQPQHF
D: TRBD2; size: few; V: TRBV5-1; J: TRBJ2-1; DNA: TGCGCCAGCAGCTTGGGACTAGCGGGAGCTGGCTACAATGAGCAGTTCTTC; CDR3: CASSLGLAGAGYNEQFF
D: -; size: many; V: TRBV12-3/TRBV12-4; J: TRBJ2-3; DNA: TGCGCCAGCAGCCCCCGACGCACAGATACGCAGTATTTT; CDR3: CASSPRRTDTQYF
D: TRBD1; size: -; V: TRBV5-5; J: TRBJ1-3; DNA: TGTGCCAGCAGCTGGGGACAGTTTGACTCTGGAAACACCATATATTTT; CDR3: CASSWGQFDSGNTIYF
D: -; size: -; V: TRBV29-1; J: TRBJ2-3; DNA: TGCAGCGTAGAAAACAGACTAGATTCGCAGTATTTT; CDR3: CSVENRLDSQYF
D: -; size: few; V: TRBV5-1; J: TRBJ2-2; DNA: TGCGCCAGCAGCTTGGTGTTTAGCGGCCTGAACACCGGGGAGCTGTTTTTT; CDR3: CASSLVFSGLNTGELFF
D: -; size: -; V: TRBV4-1; J: TRBJ1-4; DNA: TGCGCCAGCAGCCAAAGACAGAATGAAAAACTGTTTTTT; CDR3: CASSQRQNEKLFF
D: TRBD1; size: many; V: TRBV20-1; J: TRBJ2-5; DNA: TGCAGTGCCCGGGGGACAGGTCGAGTTGGAGAGACCCAGTACTTC; CDR3: CSARGTGRVGETQYF
D: TRBD2; size: many; V: TRBV10-3; J: TRBJ2-3; DNA: TGTGCCATCAGTTTGACTAGCGGGGGCACAGATACGCAGTATTTT; CDR3: CAISLTSGGTDTQYF
D: TRBD1; size: -; V: TRBV6-1; J: TRBJ1-5; DNA: TGTGCCAGCAGCAAACAGGGGTGGGCTAATCAGCCCCAGCATTTT; CDR3: CASSKQGWANQPQHF
D: -; size: -; V: TRBV14; J: TRBJ2-5; DNA: TGTGCCAGCAGCATGGGTATCAAAGAGACCCAGTACTTC; CDR3: CASSMGIKETQYF
D: -; size: -; V: TRBV7-8; J: TRBJ2-3; DNA: TGTGCCAGCAGCTACGGAAGACAATTCACAGATACGCAGTATTTT; CDR3: CASSYGRQFTDTQYF
D: TRBD1; size: -; V: TRBV15; J: TRBJ2-7; DNA: TGTGCCACCAGCGAGGAGGACAGGGGGCTTCTCGAGCAGTACTTC; CDR3: CATSEEDRGLLEQYF
D: TRBD2; size: few; V: TRBV25-1; J: TRBJ2-7; DNA: TGTGCCAGCAGTGAAGTAACTAGCGGCCGCGAGCAGTACTTC; CDR3: CASSEVTSGREQYF
D: -; size: -; V: TRBV27; J: TRBJ2-3; DNA: TGTGCCAGCAGTTTTATCACTAGCCCTGGGGATACGCAGTATTTT; CDR3: CASSFITSPGDTQYF
D: -; size: many; V: TRBV20-1; J: TRBJ1-1; DNA: TGCAGTGCTAGAGATGTAGGGGCGAACACTGAAGCTTTCTTT; CDR3: CSARDVGANTEAFF
D: -; size: -; V: TRBV3-1; J: TRBJ1-5; DNA: TGTGCCAGCAGCCCCCATGGGGGTCAGCCCCAGCATTTT; CDR3: CASSPHGGQPQHF
D: -; size: few; V: TRBV12-3/TRBV12-4; J: TRBJ1-1; DNA: TGTGCCAGCAGTTTTGTGGTGGGCGTGAACACTGAAGCTTTCTTT; CDR3: CASSFVVGVNTEAFF
D: -; size: many; V: TRBV7-6; J: TRBJ2-2; DNA: TGTGCCAGCAGCTTAGGAACGGGAACCACCACCGGGGAGCTGTTTTTT; CDR3: CASSLGTGTTTGELFF
D: TRBD1; size: -; V: TRBV5-6; J: TRBJ1-5; DNA: TGTGCCAGCAGCTTGGAATCCCAGGGGGGACAGCCCCAGCATTTT; CDR3: CASSLESQGGQPQHF
D: -; size: few; V: TRBV12-3/TRBV12-4; J: TRBJ1-4; DNA: TGTGCCAGCAGTTTAACGGACTTGTCTAATGAAAAACTGTTTTTT; CDR3: CASSLTDLSNEKLFF
D: -; size: many; V: TRBV28; J: TRBJ2-1; DNA: TGTGCCAGCAGACTCCGGGACAACAGTTTAATCTACAATGAGCAGTTCTTC; CDR3: CASRLRDNSLIYNEQFF
D: -; size: many; V: TRBV2; J: TRBJ2-5; DNA: TGTGCCAGCACTGGGGGGTGGGCCACGGGTCTCCAAGAGACCCAGTACTTC; CDR3: CASTGGWATGLQETQYF
D: TRBD1; size: few; V: TRBV7-9; J: TRBJ1-1; DNA: TGTGCCAGCAGCTTAGTACAGGGGGCGAACACTGAAGCTTTCTTT; CDR3: CASSLVQGANTEAFF
D: -; size: -; V: TRBV2; J: TRBJ2-5; DNA: TGTGCCAGCAGTGAACTCGACAGCGAAGAGACCCAGTACTTC; CDR3: CASSELDSEETQYF
D: -; size: few; V: TRBV28; J: TRBJ2-3; DNA: TGTGCCACCCAGAATGCGGGGGCGCTTACAGATACGCAGTATTTT; CDR3: CATQNAGALTDTQYF
D: TRBD2; size: few; V: TRBV2; J: TRBJ2-3; DNA: TGTGCCAGCAGTGACCCAGCGGGAGGGCCAGATACGCAGTATTTT; CDR3: CASSDPAGGPDTQYF
D: -; size: few; V: TRBV10-3; J: TRBJ2-1; DNA: TGTGCCATCGGGCAGAACAATGAGCAGTTCTTC; CDR3: CAIGQNNEQFF
D: -; size: -; V: TRBV12-3/TRBV12-4; J: TRBJ1-5; DNA: TGTGCCAGCACCACCAGGCAGGCGTCGGATCAGCCCCAGCATTTT; CDR3: CASTTRQASDQPQHF